A few counts support the clone carrying this TCR beta chain. Per germline, CDR1 LGHDT and CDR2 YNNKEL (reference sequence). The CDR3 totals 14 residues. V lost 3 bases, J lost 6 bases, and 14 bases lay in between. This specimen belongs to a study of Ad26.COV2.S vaccination and SARS-CoV-2 variants. Treatment denoted: around 19 received Ad26.COV2.S at low or high dose, single or two shots; a few received placebo; per-sample allocation not given. After the first vaccine or placebo injection, samples were drawn on day 63. Spike of the Wuhan-strain SARS-CoV-2 was expressed by an Ad26 vector, which formed the vaccine. TCRdb's copy holds only in-frame clones and misses some; the assay was immunoSEQ multiplex PCR. The repertoire has about 320,000 clones, 70% to 90% of them found once; the top ten carry 1.5% to 2.5%.

This sequence joins TRBV3-1 (or the pseudogene TRBV3-2) and TRBJ1-2, with D possibly being TRBD1 (6 bases). The sequence was obtained from a person aged 18-65 years who received the Ad26.COV2.S COVID-19 vaccine or a placebo. The source was peripheral blood, collected in a trial of Ad26.COV2.S vaccine versus placebo. CDR3 nucleotides: TGTGCCAGCAGCCAGGTGCGGGGGCGCAATGGCTACACCTTC. Residues: CASSQVRGRNGYTF.